This TCR beta chain derives from a study of blood T cell repertoires in COVID-19. On the study more broadly: Sites in the United States, Italy and Spain provided acute and convalescent COVID-19 samples. PBMCs, B-cell-depleted T cells, or T cells provided the cDNA or gDNA that made up the material.

A single count supports this clone. Repertoires were generated with immunoSEQ multiplex PCR, while TCRdb's copy carries only in-frame clones and drops some. The data show around 330,000 clones, approximately 81% seen once. Ages ranged from roughly 18 to 95 years, with residence in under 25 US areas. Participant-given clinical history determined each cohort assignment. V dropped 5 bases and J dropped 4; count of bases not matched to a gene: 14. Germline-derived CDR1 and CDR2 are MDHEN and SYDVKM. This CDR3 comprises 18 residues. The chain joins TRBV28 to TRBJ1-2; 12 bases match TRBD1. Sequenced: PBMCs or T cells enriched from blood (not recorded which). The TCR originated in a woman between 25 and 40 years old who had been exposed to COVID-19. The CDR3 bases are TGTGCCAGCAGTACACCACCGGGACAGGGGGCGAACGGCTATGGCTACACCTTC. Its translation: CASSTPPGQGANGYGYTF.